The following is a T cell receptor (beta chain) sequence with its context. The antigen is not known. Using RNA template, CDR3s of TCR alpha and beta were amplified with iRepertoire arm-PCR. Input was roughly 85-450 ng of tissue mRNA or PBMC total RNA. From the multiplex PCR reads, TCRdb called clonotypes with MiXCR, one entry per CDR3 protein. The sample records more than 110,000 distinct CDR3 sequences, 39% being singletons. The germline V and J ends were trimmed by 4 bases and 3 bases, with 10 bases remaining between them. Per germline, CDR1 MGHRA and CDR2 YSYEKL. CDR3 size: 13 residues. These data come from a study of glioma-infiltrating T cells. Findings and limits, study-wide: Only very few CDR3 sequences appeared in both tissue and blood. Non-neoplastic patients had below-expected tissue-blood divergence, while all gliomas exceeded expectation.

The source material was glioma tissue, nonneoplastic brain tissue, or PBMCs (not recorded which). This TCR was recovered from a human donor with low-grade glioma or glioblastoma, undergoing nonglioma brain surgery, or in good health (not recorded which). This chain uses TRBV4-1 with TRBJ2-7; D gene uncertain. For the CDR3, the DNA is TGCGCCAGCAGCCCAGGCTGGGGCTACGAGCAGTACTTC. It codes for CASSPGWGYEQYF.